This T cell receptor beta chain was profiled in a study of T-cell reconstitution after alpha-beta-depleted transplantation in children. Using unique molecular identifiers, the investigators prepared the TCRbeta library. TCRdb passed the PCR reads through MiXCR, listing each CDR3 protein once. The data show about 500,000 distinct CDR3 sequences, with approximately 29% seen just once and 2% to 2.5% held by the top ten. The sample consisted of PBMCs from the stem cell graft donor, taken from the stem cell graft. This TCR was sampled from a human donor who donated a stem cell graft to a child with aplastic anemia.

This chain's CDR3 is CASSSSGTLSTDTQYF. In nucleotides, the CDR3 is TGTGCCAGCAGCAGTAGCGGGACATTAAGCACAGATACGCAGTATTTT. The chain links TRBV6-1 to TRBJ2-3; 8 bases align to TRBD2. Per the germline V gene, CDR1 is MNHNS and CDR2 is SASEGT. The CDR3 length is 16 residues. Trimming took 6 bases from V and 0 from J; bases not matched to a gene: 8.